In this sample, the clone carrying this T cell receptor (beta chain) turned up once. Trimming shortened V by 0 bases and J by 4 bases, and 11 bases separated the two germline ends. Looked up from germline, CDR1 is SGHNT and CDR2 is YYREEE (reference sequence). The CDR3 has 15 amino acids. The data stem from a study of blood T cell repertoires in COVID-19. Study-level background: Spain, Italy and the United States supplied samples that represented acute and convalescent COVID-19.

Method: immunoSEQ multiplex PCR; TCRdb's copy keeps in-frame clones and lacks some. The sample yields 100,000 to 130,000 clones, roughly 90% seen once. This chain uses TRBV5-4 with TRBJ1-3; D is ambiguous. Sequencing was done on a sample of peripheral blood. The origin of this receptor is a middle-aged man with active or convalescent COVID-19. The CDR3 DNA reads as TGTGCCAGCAGCTTGGGGGAACTAGTCGGAAACACCATATATTTT. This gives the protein CASSLGELVGNTIYF.